One sample yielded the 20 T cell receptor beta chains listed below, sequenced in a study of blood T cell repertoires in COVID-19. Only in-frame clones appear in the TCRdb table, and some are missing; sequencing was by immunoSEQ multiplex PCR. Of 430,000 or so clones listed, around nine tenths were seen once; the top ten hold approximately 2%. Specimen: PBMCs or T cells enriched from blood (not recorded which). The receptors come from a woman in her thirties or forties who had recovered from COVID-19.

This rearrangement joins TRBV15 to TRBJ2-3; TRBD1 matches 8 bases. The CDR3 consists of 13 residues. After removal of 3 bases from V and 9 bases from J, the junction contained 5 bases not matched to a gene. Germline V lookup: CDR1 LNHNV, CDR2 YYDKDF (reference sequence). In DNA form, the CDR3 reads TGTGCCACCAGCAGGCCCAACAGGGGGACGCAGTATTTT. Protein sequence: CATSRPNRGTQYF.

The chain is built from TRBV28 and TRBJ2-5; 14 bases map to TRBD2. Germline CDR1 is MDHEN and CDR2 is SYDVKM. Unmatched junction bases numbered 5, after V lost 3 bases and J lost 5 bases. This CDR3 comprises 16 residues. The CDR3 DNA sequence: TGTGCCAGCAGTTTGGGACTAGCGGGAGCCCGGGAGACCCAGTACTTC. Translating gives CASSLGLAGARETQYF.

This rearrangement joins TRBV11-3 to TRBJ2-1; no clear D. With 3 bases removed from V and 8 bases from J, the gap between germline ends came to 8 bases. Germline CDR1 SGHNT, CDR2 YENEEA. The CDR3 runs 12 residues. The DNA of the CDR3 is TGTGCCAGCAGCTTGGAGCCGGATGAGCAGTTCTTC. Translated, it gives CASSLEPDEQFF.

The chain's CDR3 is CASSPSRVSTEAFF. The CDR3 coding sequence is TGTGCCAGCAGTCCTTCTCGGGTGAGCACTGAAGCTTTCTTT. This rearrangement joins TRBV7-2 to TRBJ1-1; D is unresolved. Germline V lookup: CDR1 SGHTA, CDR2 FQGNSA. The CDR3 is 14 amino acids. Trimming cost V 6 bases and J 4 bases, with 15 bases left between them.

V and J are TRBV4-1 and TRBJ2-1; D is unresolved. Trimming removed 0 bases at V and 7 bases at J, with 10 bases between. Germline CDR1 is MGHRA and CDR2 is YSYEKL. The CDR3 extends over 14 amino acids. The CDR3 nucleotides read TGCGCCAGCAGCCAAGAACACGATATGAATGAGCAGTTCTTC. Its translation is CASSQEHDMNEQFF.

This clone has more than one count but fewer than ten. This chain joins TRBV5-1 and TRBJ1-2; 8 nucleotides align to TRBD1. V was pared by 2 bases and J by 7 bases, with 4 bases of the junction left unmatched. Per germline, CDR1 SGHRS and CDR2 YFSETQ. The CDR3 runs to 13 residues. The CDR3: CASSFDRGGGYTF. Written as DNA, the CDR3 is TGCGCCAGCAGCTTTGACAGGGGCGGTGGCTACACCTTC.

The V gene is TRBV27, the J gene TRBJ1-1; D might be TRBD1 (6 bases). The ends were cut back, 8 bases at V and 0 bases at J, with 22 bases in the middle. CDR3 length: 17 residues. Germline V lookup: CDR1 MNHEY, CDR2 SMNVEV (reference sequence). This CDR3 is CASSRGGRDVLNTEAFF. Written as DNA, the CDR3 is TGTGCCAGCTCCCGAGGGGGGAGGGACGTACTGAACACTGAAGCTTTCTTT.

V is TRBV19 and J is TRBJ1-2; TRBD1 might be the D (5 bases). Trimming shortened V by 5 bases and J by 14 bases, and 27 bases separated the two germline ends. Germline V gene data show CDR1 as LNHDA and CDR2 as SQIVND (reference sequence). This CDR3 comprises 15 residues. CDR3 DNA: TGTGCCAGTAGTCTCTCGGCGGGGCAGGATCCGGGTGGAACCTTC. Protein: CASSLSAGQDPGGTF.

The genes are TRBV18 and TRBJ2-1; 7 positions agree with TRBD1. CDR1 is KGHSH and CDR2 is LQKENI in the germline V gene. The J segment lost 8 bases and the V segment lost 0 bases, leaving 10 bases of the junction unmatched. The CDR3 spans 16 residues. CDR3: CASSPPFVGGSYEQFF. CDR3 sequence (DNA): TGTGCCAGCTCACCACCATTTGTAGGGGGCTCGTATGAGCAGTTCTTC.

The chain couples TRBV27 to TRBJ2-7; D perhaps matches TRBD2 (6 bases). The CDR3 length is 16 residues. Per the germline V gene, CDR1 is MNHEY and CDR2 is SMNVEV (reference sequence). V lost 6 bases, J lost 0 bases, and 18 bases lay in between. Here the CDR3 DNA reads TGTGCCAGCAGATCCTACGGAGGGACTTTCTCCTACGAGCAGTACTTC. Protein: CASRSYGGTFSYEQYF.

The chain links TRBV6-2 or TRBV6-3 to TRBJ2-1, with D possibly matching TRBD2 (6 bases). Germline CDR1 is MNHEY and CDR2 is SVGEGT. Trimming took off 5 bases at V and 3 bases at J, with 11 bases between the two ends. The CDR3 has 14 residues. The CDR3 region has the DNA TGTGCCAGCAGTCCGGGACTGCGCTACAATGAGCAGTTCTTC. It translates to CASSPGLRYNEQFF.

The chain carries TRBV11-2 and TRBJ2-1; 11 bases are shared with TRBD2. Germline V lookup: CDR1 SGHAT, CDR2 FQNNGV. Trimming took 5 bases from V and 3 from J; bases not matched to a gene: 6. The CDR3 has 16 amino acids. CDR3 bases: TGTGCCAGCAGCCCTACTAGCGGGAGAATCTACAATGAGCAGTTCTTC. It codes for CASSPTSGRIYNEQFF.

This chain uses TRBV19 with TRBJ1-4; D may be TRBD1 (5 bases). Per the germline V gene, CDR1 is LNHDA and CDR2 is SQIVND (reference sequence). The CDR3 runs 14 residues. V was pared by 7 bases and J by 0 bases, with 9 bases between. The CDR3 DNA reads as TGTGCCAGTAACCAGGGCACAACTAATGAAAAACTGTTTTTT. It translates to CASNQGTTNEKLFF.

This clone was observed once. The CDR3 DNA sequence: TGCAGCGTTGCCCACGGTGCACAGGGTAATTTGTTAGATACGCAGTATTTT. This encodes CSVAHGAQGNLLDTQYF. The chain couples TRBV29-1 to TRBJ2-3; D may be TRBD1 (6 bases). Germline loops: CDR1 SQVTM, CDR2 ANQGSEA. V was pared by 4 bases and J by 5 bases, with 25 bases between. The CDR3 sequence is 17 residues long.

In this sample, this clone turned up once. This rearrangement joins TRBV19 to TRBJ2-5; 11 bases are shared with TRBD1. From germline, CDR1 is LNHDA and CDR2 SQIVND (reference sequence). This CDR3 contains 16 residues. The ends lost 5 bases at V and 5 bases at J; junction bases unmatched: 10. As DNA, the CDR3 is TGTGCCAGTAGTGTTGGCGGGACAGGGGGATCCGAGACCCAGTACTTC. Its protein is CASSVGGTGGSETQYF.

Written as DNA, the CDR3 is TGTGCCAGCAGCTTAGTACAGAACACTGAAGCTTTCTTT. Its protein is CASSLVQNTEAFF. The chain joins TRBV13 to TRBJ1-1; no clear D gene. Germline CDR1 and CDR2: PRHDT and FYEKMQ (reference sequence). Trimming shortened V by 1 base and J by 1 base, and 4 bases separated the two germline ends. CDR3 length equals 13 residues.

The CDR3, as DNA: TGTGCCAGTAGGCGGGACAGGTGGGGCTACACCTTC. Translation: CASRRDRWGYTF. The chain is built from TRBV19 and TRBJ1-2; TRBD1 matches 8 bases. The CDR3 is 12 residues long. The germline V gene encodes CDR1 LNHDA and CDR2 SQIVND (reference sequence). With V trimmed by 6 bases and J by 8 bases, 5 bases remained unmatched.

The genes are TRBV5-1 and TRBJ2-7, with 9 bases fitting TRBD1. J lost 3 bases, V lost 4 bases, and 8 bases had no gene match. The germline gives CDR1 SGHRS, CDR2 YFSETQ. The CDR3 is made up of 15 amino acids. The CDR3 region is CASSLGQGPIYEQYF. CDR3 in DNA: TGCGCCAGCAGCCTAGGACAGGGGCCGATCTACGAGCAGTACTTC.

The V gene is TRBV9, the J gene TRBJ2-5; tentatively, D is TRBD2 (6 bases). Trimming took off 4 bases at V and 2 bases at J, with 18 bases between the two ends. There are 16 residues in the CDR3. From germline, CDR1 is SGDLS and CDR2 YYNGEE. The CDR3 loop reads CASSRSRLGTQETQYF. For the CDR3, the DNA is TGTGCCAGCAGCCGATCGAGACTAGGGACTCAAGAGACCCAGTACTTC.

This chain joins TRBV5-6 and TRBJ2-7, with a possible D match to TRBD2 (5 bases). CDR1 and CDR2 (germline): SGHDT, YYEEEE. This CDR3 is 12 amino acids long. The V end lost 5 bases, the J end lost 4 bases, and 10 bases lay between the germline ends. CDR3 nucleotide sequence: TGTGCCAGCAGTCTAACGGGATACGAGCAGTACTTC. Translated, it gives CASSLTGYEQYF.